The 2 T cell receptor beta chains below come from one sample, sequenced in a study of identical twins (dated by TCRdb to about 2016). Preparation of the library involved 5' RACE. For sequencing, an Illumina HiSeq 2000 was employed. The public reads were run again by TCRdb, first through fastp at Q25 and then through MiXCR, and only productive beta chains were kept. Rows matching on CDR3 protein sequence are summarized as one entry with the most common DNA and genes. Counted in this sample were 420,000 or so distinct CDR3 sequences; approximately 18% of them appeared once. Together, the top ten hold 9% to 15% of the sample. The sample consisted of naive T cells sorted from blood. This specimen's cell subset or site label, per the study, means: cells isolated with a human naive T-cell isolation kit. The receptor set was obtained from a man in his fifties or sixties in good health.

The V call is TRBV7-2, the J call TRBJ2-7; D possibly corresponds to TRBD1 (5 bases). CDR1 is SGHTA, CDR2 FQGNSA, per germline. V was trimmed by 5 bases and J by 2 bases, leaving 13 bases between them. The CDR3 is 14 residues long. CDR3 sequence reads: CASSPWGSTYEQYF. For the CDR3, the DNA is TGTGCCAGCAGCCCTTGGGGCAGTACCTACGAGCAGTACTTC.

This clonotype was detected a few times. CDR3 region: CASSFGQGLREQYF. The CDR3 DNA reads TGCGCCAGCAGCTTTGGACAGGGACTAAGAGAGCAGTACTTC. The chain carries TRBV5-1 and TRBJ2-7; D is possibly TRBD1 (8 bases). V was shortened by 2 bases and J by 7 bases, with 16 bases between the two germline ends. Germline V gene data show CDR1 as SGHRS and CDR2 as YFSETQ. This CDR3 has 14 residues.